The 9 T cell receptor beta chains given below trace back to one sample, sequenced in a study of vaccination and CD4 T cells after COVID-19. Oncomine TCR Beta short-read sequencing was applied to DNA from cultured CD4+ T cells. It was from cultured CD4+ T cells that genomic DNA was extracted. TCRdb re-derived calls from the PCR reads in MiXCR, one entry per CDR3 protein. The table lists roughly 12,000 distinct CDR3 sequences, more than 35% of them singletons. The treatment was: approximately nine-day PBMC culture with coronavirus spike peptide pools or control peptides (ViraFEST assay). During the years 2011-2018, before the COVID-19 pandemic, the unexposed donor's CD4+ T cells were collected. Their specific antigens are unknown. The sample consisted of CD4+ T cells from blood, cultured in vitro. The receptors shown here come from a human donor in good health.

A remark on this clonotype: It is unclear where the CDR3 begins or ends on the DNA, so no DNA is shown, and the CDR3 is as TCRdb lists it. The V call is TRBV19, the J call TRBJ2-4; TRBD1 was called by the table and not checked on the DNA. Germline V gene lookup returns CDR1 LNHDA and CDR2 SQIVND (reference sequence). Both ends counted, the CDR3 spans 13 residues. CDR3 in amino acids: CASRGVGQGAVYF.

This clonotype turned up a few times. This chain joins TRBV19 and TRBJ2-2; D is ambiguous. The CDR3 spans 15 residues. Trimming cost V 3 bases and J 0 bases, with 8 bases left between them. Per the germline V gene, CDR1 is LNHDA and CDR2 is SQIVND (reference sequence). The CDR3 loop is CASSILGTNTGELFF. CDR3 DNA: TGTGCCAGTAGTATTCTGGGAACGAACACCGGGGAGCTGTTTTTT. The entire variable domain, with the rest obtained from reference TRBV19 and TRBJ2-2, is as follows: DGGITQSPKYLFRKEGQNVTLSCEQNLNHDAMYWYRQDPGQGLRLIYYSQIVNDFQKGDIAEGYSVSREKKESFPLTVTSAQKNPTAFYLCASSILGTNTGELFFGEGSRLTVL.

J is TRBJ2-4 and V is TRBV4-3, with D perhaps matching TRBD1 (6 bases). V was pared by 1 base and J by 1 base, with 8 bases between. The CDR3 is made up of 15 amino acids. Germline V CDR1 and CDR2: LGHNA, YSLEER. As DNA, the CDR3 is TGCGCCAGCAGCCAAGCCGACAGGGCCAAAAACATTCAGTACTTC. It translates to CASSQADRAKNIQYF.

This clonotype is termed medium-sized (0.01 to 0.1%). The chain has TRBV20-1 and TRBJ2-5; D remains ambiguous. Germline CDR1 reads DFQATT; CDR2 reads SNEGSKA (reference sequence). Trimming removed 1 base at V and 2 bases at J, with 14 bases between. The CDR3 totals 15 residues. The CDR3 reads CSARGTLPEQETQYF. For the CDR3, the DNA is TGCAGTGCTAGAGGTACATTGCCAGAACAAGAGACCCAGTACTTC.

The chain carries TRBV2 and TRBJ1-4; 8 bases match TRBD1. Germline V gives CDR1 SNHLY, CDR2 FYNNEI. V lost 5 bases to trimming and J lost 7 bases; unmatched junction nucleotides: 3. This CDR3 has 13 residues. The CDR3 region has the DNA TGTGCCAGCAGTAGCGGGACAGGTGAAAAACTGTTTTTT. This sequence encodes CASSSGTGEKLFF.

This chain connects TRBV5-1 to TRBJ2-5; D is possibly TRBD2 (6 bases). Between the trimmed V and J ends, which lost 4 bases and 3 bases, there was a span of 19 bases. This CDR3 comprises 16 residues. Per the germline V gene, CDR1 is SGHRS and CDR2 is YFSETQ. CDR3 region: CASSPMRGTFEETQYF. The CDR3 DNA is TGCGCCAGCAGCCCCATGCGGGGAACTTTCGAAGAGACCCAGTACTTC. Full variable domain (rest looked up from reference TRBV5-1 and TRBJ2-5): KAGVTQTPRYLIKTRGQQVTLSCSPISGHRSVSWYQQTPGQGLQFLFEYFSETQRNKGNFPGRFSGRQFSNSRSEMNVSTLELGDSALYLCASSPMRGTFEETQYFGPGTRLLVL.

The rearrangement uses TRBV11-2 and TRBJ1-2, with D unclear. Germline lookup yields CDR1 SGHAT and CDR2 FQNNGV. The CDR3 length is 14 residues. Trimming left V 0 bases short and J 10 bases short, with 15 bases between. The CDR3 DNA reads as TGTGCCAGCAGCTTAGAGATCGGAAGTCCTTACTACACCTTC. This codes for CASSLEIGSPYYTF.

The genes are TRBV19 and TRBJ2-1; D unresolved. The CDR3 runs to 13 residues. The germline V and J ends were trimmed by 5 bases and 16 bases, with 21 bases remaining between them. Germline values: CDR1 LNHDA, CDR2 SQIVND (reference sequence). The CDR3 protein is CASSPSWLEGPFF. DNA of the CDR3: TGTGCCAGTAGTCCCTCTTGGCTAGAAGGTCCCTTCTTC.

This clonotype was seen a handful of times. This chain connects TRBV7-2 to TRBJ2-1; 9 nucleotides agree with TRBD2. The CDR3 contains 16 residues. The germline gives CDR1 SGHTA, CDR2 FQGNSA. Trimming took 5 bases from V and 4 from J; bases not matched to a gene: 9. The DNA for the CDR3 is TGTGCCAGCAGCCTTAGCGGGAGCCCCTTTTACAATGAGCAGTTCTTC. Translated: CASSLSGSPFYNEQFF.